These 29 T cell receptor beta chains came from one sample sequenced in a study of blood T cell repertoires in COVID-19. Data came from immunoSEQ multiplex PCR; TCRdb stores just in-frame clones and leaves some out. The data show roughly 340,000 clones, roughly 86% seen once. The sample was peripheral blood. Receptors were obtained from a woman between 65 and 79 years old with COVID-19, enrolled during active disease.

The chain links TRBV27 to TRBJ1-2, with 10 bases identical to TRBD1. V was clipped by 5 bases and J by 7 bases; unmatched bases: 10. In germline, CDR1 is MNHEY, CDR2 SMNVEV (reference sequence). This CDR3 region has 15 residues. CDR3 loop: CASSLKGDRGGGYTF. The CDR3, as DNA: TGTGCCAGCAGTCTAAAGGGGGACAGGGGAGGTGGCTACACCTTC.

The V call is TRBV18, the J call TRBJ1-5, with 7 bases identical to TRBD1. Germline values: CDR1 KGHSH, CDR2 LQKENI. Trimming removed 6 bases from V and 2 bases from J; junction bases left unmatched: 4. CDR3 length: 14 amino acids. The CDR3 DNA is TGTGCCAGCTCCCGACAGGGAGGCAATCAGCCCCAGCATTTT. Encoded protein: CASSRQGGNQPQHF.

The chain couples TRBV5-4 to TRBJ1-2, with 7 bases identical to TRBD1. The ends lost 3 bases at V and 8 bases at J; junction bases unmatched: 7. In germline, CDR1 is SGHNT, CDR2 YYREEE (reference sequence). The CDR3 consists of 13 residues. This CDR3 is CASSSYRGDGYTF. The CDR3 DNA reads TGTGCCAGCAGCTCATACAGGGGAGACGGCTACACCTTC. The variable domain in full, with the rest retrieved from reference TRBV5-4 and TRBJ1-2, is ETGVTQSPTHLIKTRGQQVTLRCSSQSGHNTVSWYQQALGQGPQFIFQYYREEENGRGNFPPRFSGLQFPNYSSELNVNALELDDSALYLCASSSYRGDGYTFGSGTRLTVV.

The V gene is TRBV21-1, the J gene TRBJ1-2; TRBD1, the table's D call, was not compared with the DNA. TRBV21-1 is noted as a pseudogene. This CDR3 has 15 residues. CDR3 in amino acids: CASSPPGHLNYGYTF. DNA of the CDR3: TGTGCCAGCAGCCCTCCGGGACACCTCAACTATGGCTACACCTTC.

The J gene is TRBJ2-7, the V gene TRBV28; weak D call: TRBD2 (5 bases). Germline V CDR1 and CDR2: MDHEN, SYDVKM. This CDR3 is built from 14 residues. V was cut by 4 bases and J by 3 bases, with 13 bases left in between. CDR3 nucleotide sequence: TGTGCCAGCAGTTCCGGGATCCTGAACTACGAGCAGTACTTC. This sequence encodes CASSSGILNYEQYF.

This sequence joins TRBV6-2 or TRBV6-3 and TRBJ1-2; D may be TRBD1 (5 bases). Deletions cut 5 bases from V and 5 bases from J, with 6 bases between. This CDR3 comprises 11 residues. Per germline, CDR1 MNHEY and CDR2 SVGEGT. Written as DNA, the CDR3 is TGTGCCAGCAGTGACAGATATGGCTACACCTTC. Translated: CASSDRYGYTF.

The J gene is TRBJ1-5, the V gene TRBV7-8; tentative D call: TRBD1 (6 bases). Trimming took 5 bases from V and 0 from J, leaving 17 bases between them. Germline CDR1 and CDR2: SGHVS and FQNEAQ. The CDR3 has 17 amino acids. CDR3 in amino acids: CASSPYGGRGSNQPQHF. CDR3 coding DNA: TGTGCCAGCAGCCCTTACGGGGGGCGGGGTAGCAATCAGCCCCAGCATTTT.

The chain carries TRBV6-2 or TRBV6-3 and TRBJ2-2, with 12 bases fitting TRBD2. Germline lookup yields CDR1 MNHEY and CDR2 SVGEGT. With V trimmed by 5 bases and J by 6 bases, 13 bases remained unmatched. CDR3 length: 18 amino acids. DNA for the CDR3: TGTGCCAGCAGTCCCCGGACTAGCGGGGCTTGGGGGCCCGGGGAGCTGTTTTTT. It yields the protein CASSPRTSGAWGPGELFF.

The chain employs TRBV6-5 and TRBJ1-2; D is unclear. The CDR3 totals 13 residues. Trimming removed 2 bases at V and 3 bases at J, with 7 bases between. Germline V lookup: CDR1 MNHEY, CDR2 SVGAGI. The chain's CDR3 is CASSYEADYGYTF. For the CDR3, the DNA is TGTGCCAGCAGTTACGAGGCGGACTATGGCTACACCTTC.

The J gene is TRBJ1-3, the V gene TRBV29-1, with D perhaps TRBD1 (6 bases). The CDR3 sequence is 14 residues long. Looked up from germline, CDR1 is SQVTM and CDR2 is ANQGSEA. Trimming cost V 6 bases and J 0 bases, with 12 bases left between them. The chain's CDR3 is CSVDSFPSGNTIYF. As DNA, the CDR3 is TGCAGCGTGGACAGCTTCCCCTCTGGAAACACCATATATTTT.

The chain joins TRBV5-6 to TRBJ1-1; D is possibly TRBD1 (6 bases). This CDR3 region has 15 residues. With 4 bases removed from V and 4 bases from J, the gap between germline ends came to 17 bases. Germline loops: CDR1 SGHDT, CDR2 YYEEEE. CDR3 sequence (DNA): TGTGCCAGCAGCGAATTCACAGGGTCCATCACTGAAGCTTTCTTT. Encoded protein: CASSEFTGSITEAFF.

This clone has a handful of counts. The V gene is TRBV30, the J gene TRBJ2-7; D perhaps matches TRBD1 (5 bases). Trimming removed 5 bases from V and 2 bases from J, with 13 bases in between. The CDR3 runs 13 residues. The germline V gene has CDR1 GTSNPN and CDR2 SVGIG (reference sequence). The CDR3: CAWSTAGPYEQYF. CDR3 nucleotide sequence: TGTGCCTGGTCAACGGCAGGGCCCTACGAGCAGTACTTC.

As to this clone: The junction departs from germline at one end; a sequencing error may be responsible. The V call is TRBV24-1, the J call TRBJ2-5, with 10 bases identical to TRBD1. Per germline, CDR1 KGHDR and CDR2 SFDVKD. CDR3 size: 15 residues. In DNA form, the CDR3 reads TGTGCCACCATTGATAGACAGGGGGCTGGAGAGACCCAGTACTTC. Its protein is CATIDRQGAGETQYF.

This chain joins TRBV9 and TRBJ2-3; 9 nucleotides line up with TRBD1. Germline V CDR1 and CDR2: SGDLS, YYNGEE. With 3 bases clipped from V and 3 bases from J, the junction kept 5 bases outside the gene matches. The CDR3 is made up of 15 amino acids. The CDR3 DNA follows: TGTGCCAGCAGCGACAGGGGGCATGCGACAGATACGCAGTATTTT. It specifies CASSDRGHATDTQYF.

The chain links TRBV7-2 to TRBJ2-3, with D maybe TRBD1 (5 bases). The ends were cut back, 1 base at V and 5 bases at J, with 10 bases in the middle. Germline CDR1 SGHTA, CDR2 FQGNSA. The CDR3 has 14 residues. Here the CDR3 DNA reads TGTGCCAGCAGCTTAGGGACAACCATAGATACGCAGTATTTT. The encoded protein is CASSLGTTIDTQYF. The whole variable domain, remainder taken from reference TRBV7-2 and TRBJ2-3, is GAGVSQSPSNKVTEKGKDVELRCDPISGHTALYWYRQSLGQGLEFLIYFQGNSAPDKSGLPSDRFSAERTGGSVSTLTIQRTQQEDSAVYLCASSLGTTIDTQYFGPGTRLTVL.

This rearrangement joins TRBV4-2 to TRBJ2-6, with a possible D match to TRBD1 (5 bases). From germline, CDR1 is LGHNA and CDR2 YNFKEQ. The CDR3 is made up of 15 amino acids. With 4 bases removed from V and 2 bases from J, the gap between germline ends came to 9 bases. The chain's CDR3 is CASSPRTPGANVLTF. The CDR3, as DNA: TGTGCCAGCAGCCCAAGGACACCTGGGGCCAACGTCCTGACTTTC.

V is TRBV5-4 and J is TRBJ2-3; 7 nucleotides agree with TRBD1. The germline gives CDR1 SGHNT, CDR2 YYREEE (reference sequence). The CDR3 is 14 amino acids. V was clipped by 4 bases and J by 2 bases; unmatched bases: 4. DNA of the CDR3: TGTGCCAGCAGCGTAACAGGGGCCACAGATACGCAGTATTTT. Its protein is CASSVTGATDTQYF.

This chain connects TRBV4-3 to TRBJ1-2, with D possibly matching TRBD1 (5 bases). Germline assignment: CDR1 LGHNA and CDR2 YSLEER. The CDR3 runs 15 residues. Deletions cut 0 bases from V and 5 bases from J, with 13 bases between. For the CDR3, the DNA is TGCGCCAGCAGCCAAGATACAGGATCCTTTTATGGCTACACCTTC. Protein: CASSQDTGSFYGYTF.

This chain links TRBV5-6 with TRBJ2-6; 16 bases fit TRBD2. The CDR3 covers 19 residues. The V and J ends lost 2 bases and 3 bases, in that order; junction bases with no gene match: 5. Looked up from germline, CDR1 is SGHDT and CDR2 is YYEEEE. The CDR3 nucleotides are TGTGCCAGCAGCTTCGGGACTAGCGGGGGGGCGCATGGGGCCAACGTCCTGACTTTC. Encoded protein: CASSFGTSGGAHGANVLTF.

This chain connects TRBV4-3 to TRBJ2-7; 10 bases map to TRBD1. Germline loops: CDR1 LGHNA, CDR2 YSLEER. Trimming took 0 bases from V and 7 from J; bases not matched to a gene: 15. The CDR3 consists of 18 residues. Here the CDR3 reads CASSQDLQGTGVKEEQYF. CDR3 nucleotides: TGCGCCAGCAGCCAAGACCTTCAGGGGACAGGGGTAAAGGAGGAGCAGTACTTC.

The CDR3 DNA reads TGTGCCACCAGTGATTTGCAAGTGAACGGGCCCCAGCATTTT. This sequence encodes CATSDLQVNGPQHF. V gene TRBV24-1 combines with J gene TRBJ1-5; D is unresolved. Germline V gene lookup returns CDR1 KGHDR and CDR2 SFDVKD. The CDR3 extends over 14 amino acids. Trimming left V 0 bases short and J 9 bases short, with 11 bases between.

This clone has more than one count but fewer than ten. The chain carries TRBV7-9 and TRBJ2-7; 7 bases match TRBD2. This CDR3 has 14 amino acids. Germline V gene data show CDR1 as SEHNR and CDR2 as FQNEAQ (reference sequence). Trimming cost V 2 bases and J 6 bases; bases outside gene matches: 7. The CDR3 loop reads CASSLLGEGGEQYF. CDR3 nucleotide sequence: TGTGCCAGCAGCTTATTGGGGGAGGGCGGCGAGCAGTACTTC.

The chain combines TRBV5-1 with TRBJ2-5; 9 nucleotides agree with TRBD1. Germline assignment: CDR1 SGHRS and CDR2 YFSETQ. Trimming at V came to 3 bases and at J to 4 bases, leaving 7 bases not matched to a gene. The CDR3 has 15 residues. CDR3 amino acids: CASSSYTDRGETQYF. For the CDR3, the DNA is TGCGCCAGCAGCTCATACACGGACAGGGGAGAGACCCAGTACTTC.

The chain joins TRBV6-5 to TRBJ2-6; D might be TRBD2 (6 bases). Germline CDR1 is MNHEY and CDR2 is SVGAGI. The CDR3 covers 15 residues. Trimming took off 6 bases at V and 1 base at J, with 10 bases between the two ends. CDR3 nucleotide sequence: TGTGCCAGCAGGCCGGGGGAATCTGGGGCCAACGTCCTGACTTTC. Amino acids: CASRPGESGANVLTF.

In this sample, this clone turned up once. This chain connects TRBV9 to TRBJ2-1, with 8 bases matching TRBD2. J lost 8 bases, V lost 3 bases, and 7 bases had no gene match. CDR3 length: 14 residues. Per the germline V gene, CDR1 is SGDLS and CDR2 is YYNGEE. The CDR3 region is CASSEPGLGHEQFF. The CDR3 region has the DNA TGTGCCAGCAGCGAACCGGGACTAGGCCATGAGCAGTTCTTC.

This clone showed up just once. CDR3 in DNA: TGCAGCGTTGAAGATCGTGCGGCGGTGCGCGGTGAGCAGTTCTTC. Protein product: CSVEDRAAVRGEQFF. The chain recombines TRBV29-1 with TRBJ2-1; D remains unclear. Germline V gives CDR1 SQVTM, CDR2 ANQGSEA. The CDR3 contains 15 residues. The germline V and J ends were trimmed by 0 bases and 9 bases, with 18 bases remaining between them.

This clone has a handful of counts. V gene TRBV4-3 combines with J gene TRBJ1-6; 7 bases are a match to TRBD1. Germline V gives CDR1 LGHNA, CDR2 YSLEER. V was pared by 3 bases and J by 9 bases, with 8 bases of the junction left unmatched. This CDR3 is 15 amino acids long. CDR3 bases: TGCGCCAGCAGCCAGACAGGGAGTGATGGTTCACCCCTCCACTTT. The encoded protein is CASSQTGSDGSPLHF.

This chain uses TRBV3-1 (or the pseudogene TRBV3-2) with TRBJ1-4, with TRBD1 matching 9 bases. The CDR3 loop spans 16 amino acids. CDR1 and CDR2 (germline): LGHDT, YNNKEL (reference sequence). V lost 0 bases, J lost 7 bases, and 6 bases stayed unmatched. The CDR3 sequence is CASSQDSGTGREKLFF. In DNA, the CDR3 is TGTGCCAGCAGCCAAGATTCGGGGACAGGGCGTGAAAAACTGTTTTTT.

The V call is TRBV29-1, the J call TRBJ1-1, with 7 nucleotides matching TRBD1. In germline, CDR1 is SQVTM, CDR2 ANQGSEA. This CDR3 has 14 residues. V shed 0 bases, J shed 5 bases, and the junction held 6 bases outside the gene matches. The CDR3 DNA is TGCAGCGTTGAAGATGAACAGGGGCGGACTGAAGCTTTCTTT. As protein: CSVEDEQGRTEAFF.